Listed here are 18 T cell receptor beta chains from one sample, sequenced in a study of regulatory dendritic cells for organ transplantation. Profiled with immunoSEQ multiplex PCR; TCRdb holds only in-frame clones, not every one. There are about 29,000 clones in the sample; roughly 80% occur only once, and around 0.1% lies in the top ten. Input material: naive CD4+ T cells from blood. The subset here: CD45RA+ naive T cells. These receptor sequences come from a human donor in good health.

The chain combines TRBV27 with TRBJ2-3; D is possibly TRBD2 (6 bases). The germline CDR1 and CDR2 sequences are MNHEY and SMNVEV (reference sequence). V was trimmed by 3 bases and J by 2 bases, leaving 9 bases between them. The CDR3 is 14 residues long. CDR3 sequence (DNA): TGTGCCAGCAGTTTCCGGGAGATCACAGATACGCAGTATTTT. This codes for CASSFREITDTQYF.

The chain is built from TRBV7-9 and TRBJ2-1; tentatively, D is TRBD2 (6 bases). V lost 5 bases to trimming and J lost 7 bases, with 15 bases between them. This CDR3 is built from 14 residues. Germline loops: CDR1 SEHNR, CDR2 FQNEAQ (reference sequence). CDR3 nucleotide sequence: TGTGCCAGCAGCACTAGCTGGGGCTTGAATGAGCAGTTCTTC. Protein product: CASSTSWGLNEQFF. Full variable domain (rest looked up from reference TRBV7-9 and TRBJ2-1): DTGVSQNPRHKITKRGQNVTFRCDPISEHNRLYWYRQTLGQGPEFLTYFQNEAQLEKSRLLSDRFSAERPKGSFSTLEIQRTEQGDSAMYLCASSTSWGLNEQFFGPGTRLTVL.

This clone has just one count. The rearrangement links TRBV4-1 to TRBJ1-2; perhaps TRBD1 as D (6 bases). Trimming took off 0 bases at V and 8 bases at J, with 13 bases between the two ends. CDR1 is MGHRA, CDR2 YSYEKL, per germline. CDR3 length: 14 amino acids. CDR3 DNA: TGCGCCAGCAGCCAAGACAGGGGAAGCGGAGGCTACACCTTC. Translation: CASSQDRGSGGYTF.

The chain carries TRBV27 and TRBJ2-7, with 7 bases fitting TRBD2. The CDR3 loop spans 14 amino acids. J lost 4 bases, V lost 2 bases, and 5 bases had no gene match. In germline, CDR1 is MNHEY, CDR2 SMNVEV (reference sequence). The CDR3, as DNA: TGTGCCAGCAGTTTACGGGGGGATAGATACGAGCAGTACTTC. Protein: CASSLRGDRYEQYF.

The CDR3 coding sequence is TGCGCCAGCAGCTTGGGGCTAGCGGGGGTCCAAGAGACCCAGTACTTC. It yields the protein CASSLGLAGVQETQYF. This chain connects TRBV5-1 to TRBJ2-5; 10 nucleotides match TRBD2. The CDR3 extends over 16 amino acids. V gave up 0 bases and J gave up 1 base; unmatched junction bases: 3. In germline, CDR1 is SGHRS, CDR2 YFSETQ.

The J gene is TRBJ2-7, the V gene TRBV5-1; 9 nucleotides align to TRBD1. Germline V gene lookup returns CDR1 SGHRS and CDR2 YFSETQ. The V segment lost 1 base and the J segment 3 bases; nucleotides outside the gene matches: 2. The CDR3 is 14 residues long. In DNA form, the CDR3 reads TGCGCCAGCAGCTTGCGGGACAGGGTCTACGAGCAGTACTTC. Protein: CASSLRDRVYEQYF.

The V call is TRBV5-1, the J call TRBJ2-7; TRBD1 might be the D (6 bases). The CDR3 totals 14 residues. The germline V and J ends were trimmed by 2 bases and 2 bases, with 11 bases remaining between them. CDR1 and CDR2 (germline): SGHRS, YFSETQ. The chain's CDR3 is CASSFPDRTYEQYF. The CDR3 region has the DNA TGCGCCAGCAGCTTCCCAGACAGGACCTACGAGCAGTACTTC. Based on the CDR3 plus reference TRBV5-1 and TRBJ2-7, the full variable domain is KAGVTQTPRYLIKTRGQQVTLSCSPISGHRSVSWYQQTPGQGLQFLFEYFSETQRNKGNFPGRFSGRQFSNSRSEMNVSTLELGDSALYLCASSFPDRTYEQYFGPGTRLTVT.

The chain links TRBV5-1 to TRBJ2-3; TRBD2 matches at 9 bases. V dropped 4 bases and J dropped 1; count of bases not matched to a gene: 13. The CDR3 sequence is 18 residues long. Germline-derived CDR1 and CDR2 are SGHRS and YFSETQ. The CDR3 sequence: CASSPGAGGSQRTDTQYF. CDR3 DNA: TGCGCCAGCAGCCCTGGGGCGGGGGGGAGCCAACGCACAGATACGCAGTATTTT.

The chain recombines TRBV11-2 with TRBJ1-3, with D possibly matching TRBD1 (5 bases). CDR3 length: 15 residues. CDR1 SGHAT and CDR2 FQNNGV come from the germline V gene. The V end was cut by 5 bases, the J end by 0 bases, with 11 bases between. The CDR3 DNA reads TGTGCCAGCAGCCTTGGACAAGCCTCTGGAAACACCATATATTTT. It encodes CASSLGQASGNTIYF.

The chain carries TRBV5-1 and TRBJ2-2; 9 nucleotides agree with TRBD2. Germline values: CDR1 SGHRS, CDR2 YFSETQ. The CDR3 consists of 15 residues. V lost 4 bases, J lost 3 bases, and 4 bases stayed unmatched. The CDR3 spells CASSGGLAYTGELFF. CDR3 nucleotide sequence: TGCGCCAGCAGCGGCGGACTAGCGTACACCGGGGAGCTGTTTTTT.

The V gene is TRBV7-9, the J gene TRBJ1-3; D ambiguous. The V gene's germline CDR1 is SEHNR and CDR2 FQNEAQ (reference sequence). The length of the CDR3 is 15 residues. The V end was cut by 1 base, the J end by 4 bases, with 11 bases between. The chain's CDR3 is CASSLGRTTGNTIYF. Written as DNA, the CDR3 is TGTGCCAGCAGCTTAGGCAGGACTACGGGAAACACCATATATTTT.

The rearrangement joins TRBV5-1 to TRBJ1-2; D is undetermined. Trimming removed 0 bases from V and 3 bases from J, with 9 bases in between. CDR3 length equals 14 residues. Germline V gene data show CDR1 as SGHRS and CDR2 as YFSETQ. The CDR3 is CASSLDPRDYGYTF. CDR3 DNA sequence: TGCGCCAGCAGCTTGGATCCGAGAGACTATGGCTACACCTTC.

The V call is TRBV29-1, the J call TRBJ1-1, with 8 bases lining up with TRBD1. J lost 7 bases, V lost 4 bases, and 5 bases had no gene match. Per germline, CDR1 SQVTM and CDR2 ANQGSEA. The length of the CDR3 is 12 residues. The CDR3 DNA follows: TGCAGCGTTGTAGAGGACAGGGTTGAAGCTTTCTTT. Protein product: CSVVEDRVEAFF.

This rearrangement joins TRBV5-6 to TRBJ1-6, with 10 nucleotides matching TRBD1. The germline CDR1 and CDR2 sequences are SGHDT and YYEEEE. This CDR3 has 16 amino acids. V lost 4 bases and J lost 10; bases outside the gene matches: 11. The CDR3 spells CASSIETGGLGSPLHF. The CDR3 nucleotides read TGTGCCAGCAGCATAGAGACAGGGGGCTTAGGATCACCCCTCCACTTT.

The chain employs TRBV29-1 and TRBJ2-1, with 7 bases matching TRBD2. The V and J ends lost 1 base and 5 bases, in that order; junction bases with no gene match: 2. Looked up from germline, CDR1 is SQVTM and CDR2 is ANQGSEA. This CDR3 spans 13 amino acids. In DNA, the CDR3 is TGCAGCGTTGAAGTTCTAGCGGACAATGAGCAGTTCTTC. Its translation is CSVEVLADNEQFF.

This rearrangement joins TRBV5-1 to TRBJ2-5; weak D call: TRBD2 (6 bases). The CDR3 covers 16 residues. Germline loops: CDR1 SGHRS, CDR2 YFSETQ. Trimming removed 3 bases at V and 0 bases at J, with 15 bases between. CDR3 nucleotide sequence: TGCGCCAGCAGCTGGACCTCCGGGACTCACCAAGAGACCCAGTACTTC. Translating gives CASSWTSGTHQETQYF.

CDR3 nucleotides: TGTGCCATCAGTGATCAAGGCGGGGGCTCCGAGACCCAGTACTTC. This encodes CAISDQGGGSETQYF. This rearrangement joins TRBV10-3 to TRBJ2-5, with D possibly TRBD2 on 7 matching bases. The CDR3 sequence is 15 residues long. V lost 3 bases and J lost 5, with 16 bases in between. Germline lookup yields CDR1 ENHRY and CDR2 SYGVKD.

V and J are TRBV6-1 and TRBJ1-5; 11 nucleotides line up with TRBD1. The germline CDR1 and CDR2 sequences are MNHNS and SASEGT. The CDR3 covers 13 residues. After removal of 8 bases from V and 6 bases from J, the junction contained 3 bases not matched to a gene. As DNA, the CDR3 is TGTGCCAGCTGGGACAGGGGGTCTCAGCCCCAGCATTTT. Residues: CASWDRGSQPQHF.